This note documents a single TCR beta chain sequence. The clone's antigen remains unknown. Base qualities are not recorded, but no much larger clone differs from it by a single base. Systemically healthy Caucasian individuals from Russia, roughly 40 in total and aged 6 to 90 years, were included as donors. Approximately 9.3 milliliters of peripheral blood were collected from each donor into EDTA-treated Vacutainer tubes. Ficoll-Paque density-gradient centrifugation was used to isolate PBMCs, with at least 6.5 million per sample. Trizol reagent was used to extract total RNA from the PBMCs, yielding at least 5 micrograms per sample. The percentages of naive CD45RAhigh/CD27high T cells were determined by flow cytometry on a PBMC aliquot from every donor. The sample is drawn from a study of blood T cells in healthy people across ages (dated by TCRdb to about 2015). For the wider study: In model experiments, template switching captured roughly one uniquely barcoded TCR beta cDNA molecule for every two T cells. Using deep sequencing normalized with unique cDNA molecular identifiers, the study measured how TCR beta repertoire diversity changes with age. The donors were divided into four age groups: young (average around 16 years), middle-aged (over 35), aged (approximately 62) and long-lived (roughly 82). To avoid experimental bias, donors of different ages were spread randomly across the sequencing lanes. The study analyzed two additional independent replicas of 1 million unique cDNA reads from the same blood draw for two donors, one aged 18 to 29 and one aged 80 or older.

Via the germline V gene, CDR1 is SQVTM and CDR2 ANQGSEA. Spanning cysteine to phenylalanine, the CDR3 consists of 15 amino acids. Only the CDR3 region is kept as DNA, spanning 45 bases read in frame from base 1. The V end gives up 1 base and the J end 7 bases, leaving 4 bases in the junction not matched to a gene. Library prep was done by 5' RACE. Sequenced on an Illumina HiSeq 2500. A second roughly 6 to 11 cycle PCR used a sample-barcoded 5' primer and a J-beta primer mix. A template-switch 5' adaptor carrying 12 random nucleotides introduced a unique molecular identifier onto each TCR beta cDNA molecule. Each sample yielded at least 2.5 million CDR3-containing paired-end reads. First-strand cDNA was synthesized from all RNA with the Mint cDNA synthesis kit, primed by a TRBC-specific oligonucleotide. Following uracil-DNA glycosylase treatment, all cDNA underwent a first 18-cycle PCR with the universal primers M1SS and BC2_uni_R. As for how the authors treated the data: Each sample was normalized by randomly selecting 1 million high-quality reads, each carrying a distinct molecular identifier. Reads sharing molecular identifiers were discarded rather than binned into consensus sequences. MiTCR, run with a Q25 quality threshold and the strictest error-elimination algorithm, handled CDR3 identification, clonotype clustering and error correction. Lower-bound total TCR beta diversity was estimated with a nonparametric unseen species model using Euler transformation. TCRdb handled the public reads itself, with Q25 trimming in fastp and clone calling in MiXCR, and kept productive beta chains. CDR3 protein duplicates are merged, each entry listing the most common genes and DNA. What appears here as the V and J calls and clone size reflects TCRdb's work, not the paper's. In all, the sample holds 850,000 to 950,000 distinct CDR3 sequences, and 29% of those were seen once. The biggest ten clones account for 15% to 20% of the sample.

Beyond this particular receptor, the publication reports: Observed TCR beta diversity correlated strongly with the percentage of naive T cells measured by flow cytometry. Compared with the aged group, the long-lived group had more naive CD4+ T cells, fewer expanded clones and increased TCR diversity, a pattern suggesting age selection. Donor CMV infection status was unknown, potentially confounding age-related changes in expanded clonotypes. Bulk unsorted PBMC profiling prevented conclusive comparison of naive and antigen-experienced compartments. Observed TCR beta diversity per million T cells fell roughly linearly with age, and a significant reduction was already apparent by age around 40. Estimates of total diversity based on one million sequenced T cells were regarded as lower bounds and as underestimates.

In this chain, TRBV29-1 is recombined with TRBJ1-4, with 12 middle bases fitting TRBD1. This sequence was found in a woman older than 75 in good health. What was sequenced was blood. The DNA reads TGCAGCGTTGAAGGGGGACAGGGGGCGGGTGAAAAACTGTTTTTT. Its amino acids are CSVEGGQGAGEKLFF. With the rest looked up from the reference TRBV29-1 and TRBJ1-4 genes rather than sequenced, the full variable domain is SAVISQKPSRDICQRGTSLTIQCQVDSQVTMMFWYRQQPGQSLTLIATANQGSEATYESGFVIDKFPISRPNLTFSTLTVSNMSPEDSSIYLCSVEGGQGAGEKLFFGSGTQLSVL.